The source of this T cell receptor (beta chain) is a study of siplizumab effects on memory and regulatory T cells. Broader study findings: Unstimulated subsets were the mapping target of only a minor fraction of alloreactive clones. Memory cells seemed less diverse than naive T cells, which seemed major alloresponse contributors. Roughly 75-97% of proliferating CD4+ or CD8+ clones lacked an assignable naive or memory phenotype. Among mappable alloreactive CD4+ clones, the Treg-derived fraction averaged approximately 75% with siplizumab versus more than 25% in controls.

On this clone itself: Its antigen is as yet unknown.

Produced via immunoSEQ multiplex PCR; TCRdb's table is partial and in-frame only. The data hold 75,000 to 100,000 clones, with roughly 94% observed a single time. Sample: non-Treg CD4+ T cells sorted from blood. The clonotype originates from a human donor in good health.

In DNA, the CDR3 is TGTGCCAGCAGTTTGGACCTAGCGGCCTACAATGAGCAGTTCTTC. Translated, it gives CASSLDLAAYNEQFF. V gene TRBV28 combines with J gene TRBJ2-1; 7 bases map to TRBD2. After removal of 3 bases from V and 2 bases from J, the junction contained 4 bases not matched to a gene. Germline V gives CDR1 MDHEN, CDR2 SYDVKM. CDR3 length equals 15 residues.